This entry is about one T cell receptor beta chain. This sample is part of a study of blood T cell repertoires in COVID-19. The V segment lost 1 base and the J segment 2 bases; nucleotides outside the gene matches: 3. The CDR3 sequence is 15 residues long. CDR1 is SGHRS and CDR2 is YFSETQ in the germline V gene. Measured with immunoSEQ multiplex PCR; TCRdb has only the in-frame clones, and not every one. This sample has about 250,000 clones, with around 82% found just once. V gene TRBV5-1 combines with J gene TRBJ1-3; 7 positions agree with TRBD1. This clonotype originated in a man older than 75 with acute or convalescent COVID-19. The sequencing input was peripheral blood. The CDR3 sequence: CASSLTGAAGNTIYF. The CDR3 DNA reads as TGCGCCAGCAGCTTGACAGGGGCGGCTGGAAACACCATATATTTT. Complete variable domain (other parts from reference TRBV5-1 and TRBJ1-3): KAGVTQTPRYLIKTRGQQVTLSCSPISGHRSVSWYQQTPGQGLQFLFEYFSETQRNKGNFPGRFSGRQFSNSRSEMNVSTLELGDSALYLCASSLTGAAGNTIYFGEGSWLTVV.